The clone carrying this TCR beta chain was detected a few times. These data come from a study of blood T cell repertoires in COVID-19. In the study overall: Donors in the United States, Italy and Spain gave samples during acute or convalescent COVID-19. PBMCs, B-cell-depleted T cells, or T cells provided the cDNA or gDNA that made up the material.

Original data processing: Reference gene primer amplification gave nucleated cell count estimates. Libraries were prepared by immunoSEQ multiplex PCR; TCRdb keeps only in-frame clonotypes and omits some of them. V, J and clone size reflect that table, while D and trimming were determined from the DNA. The sample has 110,000 or so clones, about 88% seen once. The V and J ends lost 4 bases and 7 bases respectively, with 14 bases between them. CDR1 and CDR2 (germline): SNHLY, FYNNEI. CDR3 size: 13 residues. The sample taken for sequencing was peripheral blood. J is TRBJ2-7 and V is TRBV2, with D possibly matching TRBD1 (8 bases). The TCR was taken from a woman in her 70s who had recovered from COVID-19. Here the CDR3 DNA reads TGTGCCAGCAGTGGCCCACAGGGGGGGGAGCAGTACTTC. Encoded protein: CASSGPQGGEQYF. The full variable domain, with the rest looked up from reference TRBV2 and TRBJ2-7, is EPEVTQTPSHQVTQMGQEVILRCVPISNHLYFYWYRQILGQKVEFLVSFYNNEISEKSEIFDDQFSVERPDGSNFTLKIRSTKLEDSAMYFCASSGPQGGEQYFGPGTRLTVT.